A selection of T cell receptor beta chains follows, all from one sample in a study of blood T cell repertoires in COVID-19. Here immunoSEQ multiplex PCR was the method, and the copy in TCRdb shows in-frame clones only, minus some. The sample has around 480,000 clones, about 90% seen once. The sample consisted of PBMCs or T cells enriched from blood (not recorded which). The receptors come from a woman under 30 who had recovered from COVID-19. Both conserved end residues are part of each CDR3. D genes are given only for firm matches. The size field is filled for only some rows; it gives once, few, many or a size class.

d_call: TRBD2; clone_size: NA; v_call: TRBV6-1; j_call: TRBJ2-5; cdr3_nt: TGTGCCAGCAGTGAATGGGACCGGGGGGCCCAGTACTTC; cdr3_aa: CASSEWDRGAQYF
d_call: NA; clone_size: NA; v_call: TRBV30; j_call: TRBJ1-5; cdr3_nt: TGTGCCTGGAGTGTATCGCGGAGTCAGTATAGCAATCAGCCCCAGCATTTT; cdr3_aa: CAWSVSRSQYSNQPQHF
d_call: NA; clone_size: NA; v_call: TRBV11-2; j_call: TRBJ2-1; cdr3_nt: TGTGCCAGCAGCTTATCGCAGGACAATGAGCAGTTCTTC; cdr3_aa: CASSLSQDNEQFF
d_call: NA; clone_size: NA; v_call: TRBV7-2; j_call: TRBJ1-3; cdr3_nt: TGTGCCAGCAGCTTTTCAGGGGTTTCTTCGGGAAACACCATATATTTT; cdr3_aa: CASSFSGVSSGNTIYF
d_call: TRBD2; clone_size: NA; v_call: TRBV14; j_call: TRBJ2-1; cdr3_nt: TGTGCCAGCAGCCTCGCGGGATCCGCGGGGGTGTTCTTC; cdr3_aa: CASSLAGSAGVFF
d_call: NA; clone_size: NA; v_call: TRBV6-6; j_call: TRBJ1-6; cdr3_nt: TGTGCCAGCAGCTTCGGGACTAGCATTAATTCACCCCTCCACTTT; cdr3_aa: CASSFGTSINSPLHF
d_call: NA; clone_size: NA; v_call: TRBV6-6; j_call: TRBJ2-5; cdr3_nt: TGTGCCAGCAGTTACTCGGGCGTCTCCGACTACTTC; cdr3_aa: CASSYSGVSDYF
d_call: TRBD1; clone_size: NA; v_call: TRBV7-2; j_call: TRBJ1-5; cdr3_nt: TGTGCCAGCAGCCTACAGGGGGCAAATGGTCAGCCCCAGCATTTT; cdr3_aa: CASSLQGANGQPQHF
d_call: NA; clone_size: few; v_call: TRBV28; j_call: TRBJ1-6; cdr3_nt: TGTGCCAGCAGTTTAAGGAGTTGGGTGGATAATTCACCCCTCCACTTT; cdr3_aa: CASSLRSWVDNSPLHF
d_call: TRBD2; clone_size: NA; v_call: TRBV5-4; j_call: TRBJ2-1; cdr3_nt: TGTGCCAGCCGAGGGGGGCTAGCGGGGGAGCAGTTCTTC; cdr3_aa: CASRGGLAGEQFF
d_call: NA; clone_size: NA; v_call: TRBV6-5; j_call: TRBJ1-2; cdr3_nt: TGTGCCAGCAGGGAGACTTCTAACTATGGCTACACCTTC; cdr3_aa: CASRETSNYGYTF
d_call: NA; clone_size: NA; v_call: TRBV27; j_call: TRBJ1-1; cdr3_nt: TGTGCCAGCAGTTTATCGGGGGGAGGTGAAGCTTTCTTT; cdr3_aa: CASSLSGGGEAFF
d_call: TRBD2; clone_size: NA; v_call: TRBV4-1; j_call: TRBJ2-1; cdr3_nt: TGCGCCAGCCGGCTAGCGGGATCCAATGAGCAGTTCTTC; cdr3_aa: CASRLAGSNEQFF
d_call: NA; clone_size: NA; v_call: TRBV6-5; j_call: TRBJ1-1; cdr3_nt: TGTGCCAGCACCGTTGGCGGGGCAAAAGACACTGAAGCTTTCTTT; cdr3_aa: CASTVGGAKDTEAFF
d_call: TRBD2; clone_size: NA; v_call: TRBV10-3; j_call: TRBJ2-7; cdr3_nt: TGTGCCATCAGTGAGTCGAAGGGTTTAGCGGGGGGAAGGCAGTACTTC; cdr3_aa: CAISESKGLAGGRQYF
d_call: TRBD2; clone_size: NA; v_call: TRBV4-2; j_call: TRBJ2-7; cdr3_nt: TGTGCCAGCAGCCAATCTACTAGCGCCGCCTACGAGCAGTACTTC; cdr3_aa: CASSQSTSAAYEQYF
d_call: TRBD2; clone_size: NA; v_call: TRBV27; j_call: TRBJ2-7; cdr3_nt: TGTGCCAGCAGTTTAGGGACTAGATATTACGAGCAGTACTTC; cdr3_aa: CASSLGTRYYEQYF
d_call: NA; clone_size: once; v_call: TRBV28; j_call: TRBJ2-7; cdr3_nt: TGTGCCAGCAGTTCCTACAGGGAACCTTTCCTTGGGGTATACGAGCAGTACTTC; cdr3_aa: CASSSYREPFLGVYEQYF
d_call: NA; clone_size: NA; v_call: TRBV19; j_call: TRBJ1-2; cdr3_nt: TGTGCCACCTCGGAACCGCAGGTGAATGGCTACACCTTC; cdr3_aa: CATSEPQVNGYTF
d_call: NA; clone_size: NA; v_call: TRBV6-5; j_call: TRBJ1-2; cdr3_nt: TGTGCCAGCAGTCCGGGAGGTGGAATGGGGGATGGCTACACCTTC; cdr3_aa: CASSPGGGMGDGYTF
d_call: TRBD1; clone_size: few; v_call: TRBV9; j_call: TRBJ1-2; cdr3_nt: TGTGCCAGCAGCGTGGGGGGACAGGGTGTATATGGCTACACCTTC; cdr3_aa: CASSVGGQGVYGYTF
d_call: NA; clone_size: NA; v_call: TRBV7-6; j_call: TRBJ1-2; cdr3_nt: TGTGCCAGCAGCTCAGAGTTACAGAGCCTCTATGGCTACACCTTC; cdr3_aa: CASSSELQSLYGYTF
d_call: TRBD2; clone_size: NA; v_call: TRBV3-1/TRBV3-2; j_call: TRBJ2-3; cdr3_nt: TGTGCCAGCAGCCCATTGGGAGCGGGGGGGCTCTCGTTGGGCACAGATACGCAGTATTTT; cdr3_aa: CASSPLGAGGLSLGTDTQYF
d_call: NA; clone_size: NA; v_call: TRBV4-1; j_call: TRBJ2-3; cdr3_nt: TGCGCCAGCAGCCAAGGGGTAGGGACAAACACAGATACGCAGTATTTT; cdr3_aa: CASSQGVGTNTDTQYF
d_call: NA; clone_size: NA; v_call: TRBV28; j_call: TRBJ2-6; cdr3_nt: TGTGCCAGCAGCTCTCCCGCCGGGACACTTGGGGCCAACGTCCTGACTTTC; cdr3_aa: CASSSPAGTLGANVLTF
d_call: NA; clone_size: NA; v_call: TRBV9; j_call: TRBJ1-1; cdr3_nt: TGTGCCAGCAGCGTACAGTTGAACACTGAAGCTTTCTTT; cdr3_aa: CASSVQLNTEAFF
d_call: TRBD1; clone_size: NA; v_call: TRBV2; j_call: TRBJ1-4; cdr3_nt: TGTGCCAGCAGTGTGGACAGGGGAGCTAGTCGGGAAAAACTGTTTTTT; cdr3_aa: CASSVDRGASREKLFF
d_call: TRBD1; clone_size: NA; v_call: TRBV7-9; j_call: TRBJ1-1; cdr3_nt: TGTGCCAGCAGCTTAAGCGACAGGGCGAACACTGAAGCTTTCTTT; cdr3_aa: CASSLSDRANTEAFF
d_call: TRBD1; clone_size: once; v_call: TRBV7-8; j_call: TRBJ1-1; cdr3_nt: TGTGCCAGCAGCTCTCTTACAGGGGATAATGAAGCTTTCTTT; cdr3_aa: CASSSLTGDNEAFF
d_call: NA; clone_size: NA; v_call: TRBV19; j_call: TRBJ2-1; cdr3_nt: TGTGCCAGTAGGGTTTTAGGGAGCTCCTACAATGAGCAGTTCTTC; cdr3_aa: CASRVLGSSYNEQFF
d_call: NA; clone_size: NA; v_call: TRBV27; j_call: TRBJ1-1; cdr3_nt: TGTGCCAGCAGTTTAGAGGGCCGCACTGAAGCTTTCTTT; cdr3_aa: CASSLEGRTEAFF
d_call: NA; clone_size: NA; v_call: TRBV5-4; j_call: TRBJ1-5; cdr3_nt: TGTGCCAGCAGCTTGGCAGGGGAAGGAAGCGATCAGCCCCAGCATTTT; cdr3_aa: CASSLAGEGSDQPQHF
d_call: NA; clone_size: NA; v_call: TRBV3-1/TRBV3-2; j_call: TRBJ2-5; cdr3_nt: TGTGCCAGCAGCCAAGGAGTACTCGAGGGAGAGACCCAGTACTTC; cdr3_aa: CASSQGVLEGETQYF
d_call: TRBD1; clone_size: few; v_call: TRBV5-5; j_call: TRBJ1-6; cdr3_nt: TGTGCCAGCAGCCCCGAGGCGATGTTCCGTGGGACAGGGGACCTCTTT; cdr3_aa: CASSPEAMFRGTGDLF
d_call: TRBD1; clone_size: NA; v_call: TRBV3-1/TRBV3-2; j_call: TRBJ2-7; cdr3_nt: TGTGCCAGCAGCACCTTTGAGGACAGGGGGACCTACGAGCAGTACTTC; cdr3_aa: CASSTFEDRGTYEQYF
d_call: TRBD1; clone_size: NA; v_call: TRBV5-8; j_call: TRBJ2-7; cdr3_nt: TGTGCCAGCAGCCCCGTTTGGGGACAGGGGGCTTTCGAGCAGTACTTC; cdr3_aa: CASSPVWGQGAFEQYF
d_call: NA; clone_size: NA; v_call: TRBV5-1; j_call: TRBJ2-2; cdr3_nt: TGCGCCAGCAGCGCGAGAGGGGGAACCGGGGAGCTGTTTTTT; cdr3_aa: CASSARGGTGELFF
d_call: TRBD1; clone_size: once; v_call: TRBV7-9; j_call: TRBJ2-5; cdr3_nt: TGTGCCAGCAGCTCACGGGACAGGGGGCGAGAGACCCAGTACTTC; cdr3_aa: CASSSRDRGRETQYF
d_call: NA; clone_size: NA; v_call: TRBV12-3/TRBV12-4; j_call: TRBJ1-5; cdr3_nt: TGTGCCAGCAGTCTCCGGGACTCAGAGCCCCAGCATTTT; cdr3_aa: CASSLRDSEPQHF
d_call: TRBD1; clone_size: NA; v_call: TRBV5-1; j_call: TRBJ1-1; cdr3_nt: TGCGCCAGCAGCTTTCGGACAGGGGGGCCAAACACTGAAGCTTTCTTT; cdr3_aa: CASSFRTGGPNTEAFF
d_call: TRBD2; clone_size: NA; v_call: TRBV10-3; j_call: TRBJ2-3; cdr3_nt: TGTGCCATAAAACCCGGGGGGGATGGCACAGATACGCAGTATTTT; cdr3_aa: CAIKPGGDGTDTQYF
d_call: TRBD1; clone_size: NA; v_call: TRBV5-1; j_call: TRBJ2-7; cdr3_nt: TGCGCCAGCAGTTCCGGGACAGGGCCCCTTTACGAGCAGTACTTC; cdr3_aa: CASSSGTGPLYEQYF
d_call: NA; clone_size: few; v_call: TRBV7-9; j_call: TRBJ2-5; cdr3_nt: TGTGCCAGCAGCTCCACGGGGAGTGAGACCCAGTACTTC; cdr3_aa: CASSSTGSETQYF
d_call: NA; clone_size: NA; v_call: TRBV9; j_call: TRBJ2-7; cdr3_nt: TGTGCCAGCAGCGTTTCTGGCCTTATATTTGACGAGCAGTACTTC; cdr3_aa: CASSVSGLIFDEQYF
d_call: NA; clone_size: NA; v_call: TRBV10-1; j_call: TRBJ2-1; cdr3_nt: TGCGCCAGCAGTGAGGGGGGGAGCGTCGATGAGCAGTTCTTC; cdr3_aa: CASSEGGSVDEQFF